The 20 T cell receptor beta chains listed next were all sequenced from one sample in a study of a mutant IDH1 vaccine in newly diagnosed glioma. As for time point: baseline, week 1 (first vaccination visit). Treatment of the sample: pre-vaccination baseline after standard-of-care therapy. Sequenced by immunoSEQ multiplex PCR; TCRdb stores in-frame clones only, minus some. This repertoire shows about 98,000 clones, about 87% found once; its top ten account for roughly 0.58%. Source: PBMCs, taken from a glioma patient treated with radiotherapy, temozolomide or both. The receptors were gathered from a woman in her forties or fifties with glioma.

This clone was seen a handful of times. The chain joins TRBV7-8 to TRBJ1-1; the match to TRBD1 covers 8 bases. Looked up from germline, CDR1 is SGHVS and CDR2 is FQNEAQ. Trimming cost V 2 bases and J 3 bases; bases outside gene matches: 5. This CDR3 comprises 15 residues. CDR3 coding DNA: TGTGCCAGCAGCTTACTGACAGGGGCTCACACTGAAGCTTTCTTT. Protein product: CASSLLTGAHTEAFF.

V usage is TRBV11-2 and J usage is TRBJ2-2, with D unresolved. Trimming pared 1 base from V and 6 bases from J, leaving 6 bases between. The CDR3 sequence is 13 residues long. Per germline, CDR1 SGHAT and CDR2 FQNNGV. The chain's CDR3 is CASSLVSPGELFF. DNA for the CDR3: TGTGCCAGCAGCTTAGTATCCCCCGGGGAGCTGTTTTTT.

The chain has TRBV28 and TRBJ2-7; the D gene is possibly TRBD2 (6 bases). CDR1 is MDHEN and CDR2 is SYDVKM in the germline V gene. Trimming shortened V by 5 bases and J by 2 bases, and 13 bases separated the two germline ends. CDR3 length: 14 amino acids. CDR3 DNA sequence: TGTGCCAGCAGTATCGGGACTGAGGCCTACGAGCAGTACTTC. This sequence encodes CASSIGTEAYEQYF.

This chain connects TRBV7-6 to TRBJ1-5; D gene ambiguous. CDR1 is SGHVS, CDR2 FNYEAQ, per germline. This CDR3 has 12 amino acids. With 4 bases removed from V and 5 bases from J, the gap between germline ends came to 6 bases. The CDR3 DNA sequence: TGTGCCAGCAGCTCCGGGGATCAGCCCCAGCATTTT. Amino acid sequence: CASSSGDQPQHF.

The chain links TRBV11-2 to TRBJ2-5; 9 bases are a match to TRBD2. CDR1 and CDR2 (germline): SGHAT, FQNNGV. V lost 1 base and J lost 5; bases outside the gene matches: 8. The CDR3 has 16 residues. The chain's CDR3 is CASSLGVAGGQETQYF. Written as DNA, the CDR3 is TGTGCCAGCAGCTTAGGTGTGGCGGGAGGGCAGGAGACCCAGTACTTC.

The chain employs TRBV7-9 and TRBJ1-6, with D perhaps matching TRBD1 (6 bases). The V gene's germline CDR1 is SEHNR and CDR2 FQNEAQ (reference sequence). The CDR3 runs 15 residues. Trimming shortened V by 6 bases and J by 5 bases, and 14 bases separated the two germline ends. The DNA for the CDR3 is TGTGCCAGCAGAACGACAGGCCCCCATAATTCACCCCTCCACTTT. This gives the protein CASRTTGPHNSPLHF.

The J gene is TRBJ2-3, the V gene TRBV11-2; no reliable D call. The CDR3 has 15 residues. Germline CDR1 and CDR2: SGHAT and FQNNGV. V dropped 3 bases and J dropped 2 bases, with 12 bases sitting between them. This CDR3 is CASSFDGRITDTQYF. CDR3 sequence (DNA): TGTGCCAGCAGCTTCGACGGAAGGATCACAGATACGCAGTATTTT.

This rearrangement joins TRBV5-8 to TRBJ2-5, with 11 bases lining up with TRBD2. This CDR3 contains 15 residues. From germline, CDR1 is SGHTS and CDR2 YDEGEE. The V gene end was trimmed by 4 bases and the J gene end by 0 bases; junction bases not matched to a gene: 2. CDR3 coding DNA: TGTGCCAGCAGCGTAGCGGGAGGGGACCAAGAGACCCAGTACTTC. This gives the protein CASSVAGGDQETQYF.

The CDR3 protein is CASSLSSGANNEQFF. CDR3 DNA sequence: TGTGCCAGCAGCTTATCTAGCGGGGCTAACAATGAGCAGTTCTTC. V usage is TRBV11-3 and J usage is TRBJ2-1; the match to TRBD2 covers 9 bases. Germline values: CDR1 SGHNT, CDR2 YENEEA. This CDR3 comprises 15 residues. Trimming cost V 2 bases and J 5 bases; bases outside gene matches: 4.

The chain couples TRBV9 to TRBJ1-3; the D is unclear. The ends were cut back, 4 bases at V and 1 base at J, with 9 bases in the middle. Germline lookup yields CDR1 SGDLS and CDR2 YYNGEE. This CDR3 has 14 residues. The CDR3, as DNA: TGTGCCAGCAGCCCCTCAGGATCTGGAAACACCATATATTTT. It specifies CASSPSGSGNTIYF.

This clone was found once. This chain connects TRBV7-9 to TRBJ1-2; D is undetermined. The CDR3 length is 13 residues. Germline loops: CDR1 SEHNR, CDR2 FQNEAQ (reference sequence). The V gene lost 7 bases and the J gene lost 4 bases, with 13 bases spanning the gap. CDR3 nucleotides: TGTGCCAGCACGCCCCAGGAGGCCTATGGCTACACCTTC. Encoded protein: CASTPQEAYGYTF.

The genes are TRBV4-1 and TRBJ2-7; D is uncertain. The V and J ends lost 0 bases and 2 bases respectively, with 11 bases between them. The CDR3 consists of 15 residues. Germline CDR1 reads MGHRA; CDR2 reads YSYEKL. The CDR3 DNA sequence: TGCGCCAGCAGCCAAGACGCTGGCGGTACCTACGAGCAGTACTTC. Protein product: CASSQDAGGTYEQYF.

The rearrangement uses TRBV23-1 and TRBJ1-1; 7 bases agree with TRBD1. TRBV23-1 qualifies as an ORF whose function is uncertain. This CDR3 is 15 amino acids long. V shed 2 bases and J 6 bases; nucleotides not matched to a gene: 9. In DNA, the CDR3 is TGCGCCAGCAGTCAACAGACAGGGTTCTTCTCTGAAGCTTTCTTT. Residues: CASSQQTGFFSEAFF.

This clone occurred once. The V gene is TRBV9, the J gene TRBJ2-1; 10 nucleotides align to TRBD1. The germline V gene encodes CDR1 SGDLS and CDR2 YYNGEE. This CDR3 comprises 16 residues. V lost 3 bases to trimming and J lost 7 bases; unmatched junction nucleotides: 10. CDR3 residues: CASSEGGTGVPNEQFF. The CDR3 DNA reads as TGTGCCAGCAGCGAGGGAGGGACAGGGGTTCCGAATGAGCAGTTCTTC.

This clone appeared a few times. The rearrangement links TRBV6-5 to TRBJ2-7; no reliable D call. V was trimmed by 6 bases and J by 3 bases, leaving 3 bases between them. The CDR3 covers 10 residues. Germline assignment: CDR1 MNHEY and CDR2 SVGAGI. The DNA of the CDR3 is TGTGCCAGCAGCGACTACGAGCAGTACTTC. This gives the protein CASSDYEQYF.

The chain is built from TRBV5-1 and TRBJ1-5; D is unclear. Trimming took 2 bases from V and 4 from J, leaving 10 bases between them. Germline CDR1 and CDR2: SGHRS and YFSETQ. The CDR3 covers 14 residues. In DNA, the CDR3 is TGCGCCAGCAGCTTCGGTGACTTGAATCAGCCCCAGCATTTT. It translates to CASSFGDLNQPQHF. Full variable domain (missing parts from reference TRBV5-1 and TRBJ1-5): KAGVTQTPRYLIKTRGQQVTLSCSPISGHRSVSWYQQTPGQGLQFLFEYFSETQRNKGNFPGRFSGRQFSNSRSEMNVSTLELGDSALYLCASSFGDLNQPQHFGDGTRLSIL.

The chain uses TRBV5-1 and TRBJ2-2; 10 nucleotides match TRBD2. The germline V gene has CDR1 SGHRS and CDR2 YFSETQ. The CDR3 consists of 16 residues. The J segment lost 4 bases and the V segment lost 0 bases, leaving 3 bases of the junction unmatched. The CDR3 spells CASSLGPSGGTGELFF. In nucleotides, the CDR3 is TGCGCCAGCAGCTTGGGGCCTAGCGGGGGCACCGGGGAGCTGTTTTTT.

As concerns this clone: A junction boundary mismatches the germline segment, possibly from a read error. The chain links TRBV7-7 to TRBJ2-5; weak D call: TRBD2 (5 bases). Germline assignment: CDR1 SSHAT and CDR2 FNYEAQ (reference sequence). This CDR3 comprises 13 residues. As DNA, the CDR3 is TGTGCTAGCAGCTTAGCGAGGGCGGAGACCCAGTACTTC. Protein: CASSLARAETQYF.

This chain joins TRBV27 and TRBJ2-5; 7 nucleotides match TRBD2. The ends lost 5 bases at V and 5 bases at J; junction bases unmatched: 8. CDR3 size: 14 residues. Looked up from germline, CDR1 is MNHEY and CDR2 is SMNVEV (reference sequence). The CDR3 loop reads CASSPRGVTETQYF. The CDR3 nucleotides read TGTGCCAGCAGTCCCCGGGGGGTTACGGAGACCCAGTACTTC.

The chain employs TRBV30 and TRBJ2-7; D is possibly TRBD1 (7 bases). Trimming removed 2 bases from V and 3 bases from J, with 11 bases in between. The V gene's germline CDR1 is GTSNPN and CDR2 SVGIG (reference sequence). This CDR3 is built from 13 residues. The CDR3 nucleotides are TGTGCCTGGAGTCGGGGGACAGACTACGAGCAGTACTTC. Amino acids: CAWSRGTDYEQYF. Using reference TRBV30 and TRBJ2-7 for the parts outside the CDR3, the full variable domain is SQTIHQWPATLVQPVGSPLSLECTVEGTSNPNLYWYRQAAGRGLQLLFYSVGIGQISSEVPQNLSASRPQDRQFILSSKKLLLSDSGFYLCAWSRGTDYEQYFGPGTRLTVT.